The next 26 T cell receptor beta chains were all read from a single sample in a study of CD8+CD57+ T cells in acquired aplastic anemia. The use of genomic DNA as template underpinned the TCR beta VDJ and CDR3 profiling. MiXCR, run by TCRdb on the reads, gives a single entry per CDR3 protein. The data contain more than 150,000 distinct CDR3 sequences, about 64% of them singletons. The source material was sorted CD4+, CD8+, or CD8+CD57+ T cells (not recorded which) from PBMCs. The receptors come from a human donor with severe aplastic anemia or a healthy control (not recorded which).

The rearrangement joins TRBV12-3 or TRBV12-4 to TRBJ1-1; D is ambiguous. The V and J ends lost 6 bases and 4 bases respectively, with 6 bases between them. This CDR3 is built from 11 residues. The CDR3 loop reads CASRTVTEAFF. In nucleotides, the CDR3 is TGTGCCAGCAGGACCGTCACTGAAGCTTTCTTT.

With regard to this clonotype: At one boundary the junction diverges from the germline segment, which might be a read error. The rearrangement uses TRBV7-9 and TRBJ2-2; 7 bases fit TRBD2. This CDR3 has 15 residues. Germline V CDR1 and CDR2: SEHNR, FQNEAQ (reference sequence). The CDR3 reads CASSLVVPVSGEPFF. CDR3 bases: TGTGCCAGCAGCTTAGTAGTCCCTGTCAGCGGGGAGCCGTTCTTT. The variable domain in full, with the rest retrieved from reference TRBV7-9 and TRBJ2-2, is DTGVSQNPRHKITKRGQNVTFRCDPISEHNRLYWYRQTLGQGPEFLTYFQNEAQLEKSRLLSDRFSAERPKGSFSTLEIQRTEQGDSAMYLCASSLVVPVSGEPFFGEGSRLTVL.

Note on this clonotype: The junction shows a germline mismatch at one end, possibly a read error. The chain links TRBV11-1 to TRBJ1-2; D is perhaps TRBD1 (6 bases). The CDR3 length is 17 residues. Germline V gene data show CDR1 as SGHAT and CDR2 as FQDESV (reference sequence). The chain's CDR3 is CASSSLSGGSVNYGYTF. For the CDR3, the DNA is TGCGCCAGCAGCTCACTTAGCGGGGGCTCTGTTAACTATGGCTACACCTTC.

The J gene is TRBJ1-5, the V gene TRBV9, with D possibly matching TRBD1 (6 bases). The CDR3 sequence is 15 residues long. CDR1 is SGDLS, CDR2 YYNGEE, per germline. The V end was cut by 3 bases, the J end by 1 base, with 11 bases between. The chain's CDR3 is CASSGQGGSNQPQHF. As DNA, the CDR3 is TGTGCCAGCAGCGGACAAGGGGGGAGCAATCAGCCCCAGCATTTT.

The rearrangement joins TRBV7-3 to TRBJ2-3; D perhaps matches TRBD2 (6 bases). The CDR3 loop spans 18 amino acids. Between the trimmed V and J ends, which lost 5 bases and 0 bases, there was a span of 21 bases. Germline V lookup: CDR1 SGHTA, CDR2 FQGTGA. DNA of the CDR3: TGTGCCAGCAGCCCGGGGCTAGCGCGTACGAGTAGCACAGATACGCAGTATTTT. Protein: CASSPGLARTSSTDTQYF.

The chain recombines TRBV6-4 with TRBJ1-6; no firm D call. V gave up 2 bases and J gave up 7 bases, with 6 bases separating them. From germline, CDR1 is MRHNA and CDR2 SNTAGT. The CDR3 is 13 residues long. Written as DNA, the CDR3 is TGTGCCAGCAGTGACGAGTTGAATTCACCCCTCCACTTT. Translated: CASSDELNSPLHF.

Details on this clonotype: A much larger clone lies one base from this, so it may be a read error. The chain links TRBV2 to TRBJ2-3; 13 nucleotides line up with TRBD2. This CDR3 is 17 amino acids long. CDR1 and CDR2 from the germline V gene are SNHLY and FYNNEI. This CDR3 reads CASTLTSGGPITDTQDF. DNA of the CDR3: TGTGCCAGCACCCTGACTAGCGGGGGGCCAATCACAGATACGCAGGATTTT. The full variable domain, with the rest looked up from reference TRBV2 and TRBJ2-3, is EPEVTQTPSHQVTQMGQEVILRCVPISNHLYFYWYRQILGQKVEFLVSFYNNEISEKSEIFDDQFSVERPDGSNFTLKIRSTKLEDSAMYFCASTLTSGGPITDTQDFGPGTRLTVL.

Comment on this clonotype: The conserved phenylalanine or tryptophan is not found at the CDR3 terminus, so this likely reflects a read error. It is unclear where the CDR3 begins or ends on the DNA, so no DNA is shown, and the CDR3 is as TCRdb lists it. V usage is TRBV3-2 and J usage is TRBJ2-7; the table's D gene call, TRBD2, was not cross checked with the DNA. TRBV3-2 is deemed a pseudogene. The CDR3 adds up to 18 amino acids, both ends counted. CDR3 region: CAREGWGTSATGVHEQYL.

The chain joins TRBV6-1 to TRBJ2-1; weak D call: TRBD1 (6 bases). The CDR3 has 16 amino acids. V lost 1 base to trimming and J lost 2 bases, with 12 bases between them. Looked up from germline, CDR1 is MNHNS and CDR2 is SASEGT. CDR3 loop: CASSEDGQITYNEQFF. CDR3 bases: TGTGCCAGCAGTGAAGACGGACAGATTACCTACAATGAGCAGTTCTTC.

This chain uses TRBV5-5 with TRBJ1-1, with unresolved D. There are 15 residues in the CDR3. The ends were cut back, 1 base at V and 1 base at J, with 11 bases in the middle. CDR1 is SGHKS, CDR2 YYEKEE, per germline (reference sequence). For the CDR3, the DNA is TGTGCCAGCAGCTTGTTGTTAGTGAGGAACACTGAAGCTTTCTTT. Translating it yields CASSLLLVRNTEAFF.

Regarding this clonotype: At one boundary the junction diverges from the germline segment, which might be a read error. This chain joins TRBV7-3 and TRBJ1-2, with D uncertain. CDR3 size: 15 residues. Germline V gene lookup returns CDR1 SGHTA and CDR2 FQGTGA. CDR3 DNA: TGCGCCAGCAGCCAAGATAGGACGGACCGAGTCGGCTACACCTTC. It is translated as CASSQDRTDRVGYTF.

The chain couples TRBV3-1 to TRBJ1-2; D not resolved. This CDR3 spans 18 amino acids. Germline loops: CDR1 LGHDT, CDR2 YNNKEL (reference sequence). V dropped 4 bases and J dropped 0 bases, with 21 bases sitting between them. CDR3: CASSLDGGQAEANYGYTF. The CDR3 coding sequence is TGTGCCAGCAGCCTAGACGGTGGGCAGGCAGAAGCTAACTATGGCTACACCTTC.

V and J are TRBV15 and TRBJ2-7; D is unclear. The germline V and J ends were trimmed by 3 bases and 6 bases, with 15 bases remaining between them. This CDR3 has 14 residues. CDR1 LNHNV and CDR2 YYDKDF come from the germline V gene (reference sequence). This CDR3 reads CATSSGPGYLEQYF. The CDR3 bases are TGTGCCACCAGCAGCGGTCCTGGCTACCTCGAGCAGTACTTC.

This clonotype showed up many times. The rearrangement uses TRBV3-1 and TRBJ2-3, with a possible D match to TRBD2 (6 bases). CDR1 and CDR2 from the germline V gene are LGHDT and YNNKEL (reference sequence). The V end lost 4 bases, the J end lost 5 bases, and 13 bases lay between the germline ends. This CDR3 region has 14 residues. For the CDR3, the DNA is TGTGCCAGCAGCCCTCGTTGGGGGGTAGATACGCAGTATTTT. Amino acids: CASSPRWGVDTQYF.

The J gene is TRBJ1-1, the V gene TRBV29-1; no definite D call. CDR1 and CDR2 (germline): SQVTM, ANQGSEA. CDR3 length: 13 amino acids. Trimming cost V 7 bases and J 0 bases, with 12 bases left between them. DNA of the CDR3: TGCAGCGGGGGAGGGTACATGAACACTGAAGCTTTCTTT. It yields the protein CSGGGYMNTEAFF.

The chain links TRBV5-1 to TRBJ1-1, with a weak D call TRBD1 (5 bases). CDR3 length equals 15 residues. Germline V gives CDR1 SGHRS, CDR2 YFSETQ. V was trimmed by 4 bases and J by 4 bases, leaving 17 bases between them. CDR3 residues: CASSTMGGSSTEAFF. The CDR3 DNA reads TGCGCCAGCAGCACGATGGGGGGGAGTAGCACTGAAGCTTTCTTT.

This clonotype has only a few counts. This chain connects TRBV7-8 to TRBJ2-6, with unresolved D. There are 11 residues in the CDR3. V dropped 3 bases and J dropped 9 bases, with 3 bases sitting between them. CDR1 is SGHVS, CDR2 FQNEAQ, per germline. In DNA form, the CDR3 reads TGTGCCAGCAGCTTGGGCAACGTCCTGACTTTC. Residues: CASSLGNVLTF.

This clonotype occurred a few times. The V call is TRBV15, the J call TRBJ2-7, with D perhaps TRBD1 (6 bases). Germline V gene lookup returns CDR1 LNHNV and CDR2 YYDKDF (reference sequence). The CDR3 is 14 residues long. Trimming removed 3 bases from V and 7 bases from J, with 16 bases in between. The CDR3 is CATSSHDRLREQYF. CDR3 nucleotide sequence: TGTGCCACCAGCAGTCACGACAGGCTACGGGAGCAGTACTTC.

As for this clonotype: As the CDR3 is not closed by the conserved phenylalanine or tryptophan, this likely results from a read error. V is TRBV7-3 and J is TRBJ2-1, with 8 nucleotides matching TRBD2. In germline, CDR1 is SGHTA, CDR2 FQGTGA. CDR3 length equals 16 residues. CDR3 loop: CASSLVVGGGYTEQFI. The CDR3 DNA sequence: TGTGCCAGCAGCTTAGTTGTTGGCGGGGGGTACACTGAGCAGTTCATC.

This rearrangement joins TRBV7-9 to TRBJ1-2, with 9 bases aligning to TRBD1. The CDR3 extends over 15 amino acids. After removal of 0 bases from V and 7 bases from J, the junction contained 6 bases not matched to a gene. Germline V gene sequence: CDR1 SEHNR, CDR2 FQNEAQ (reference sequence). As DNA, the CDR3 is TGTGCCAGCAGCTTAGCGGGACAGGGTCAAAGTGGCTACACCTTC. Encoded protein: CASSLAGQGQSGYTF.

To note about this clonotype: Germline and junction disagree at one end, which may indicate a read error. The chain combines TRBV9 with TRBJ1-6; possibly TRBD1 for D (6 bases). The CDR3 covers 14 residues. Per germline, CDR1 SGDLS and CDR2 YYNGEE. Written as DNA, the CDR3 is TGCGCCACCCAACAGGGCAGCTATAATTCACCCCTCCACTTT. It encodes CATQQGSYNSPLHF. The whole variable domain, remainder taken from reference TRBV9 and TRBJ1-6, is DSGVTQTPKHLITATGQRVTLRCSPRSGDLSVYWYQQSLDQGLQFLIQYYNGEERAKGNILERFSAQQFPDLHSELNLSSLELGDSALYFCATQQGSYNSPLHFGNGTRLTVT.

The rearrangement uses TRBV10-3 and TRBJ1-6; D call uncertain. This CDR3 is built from 14 residues. The germline CDR1 and CDR2 sequences are ENHRY and SYGVKD. The V end was cut by 2 bases, the J end by 6 bases, with 8 bases between. DNA for the CDR3: TGTGCCATCAGTGAGGGCGGTCCTAATTCACCCCTCCACTTT. Residues: CAISEGGPNSPLHF.

This clonotype came up once. The chain couples TRBV15 to TRBJ1-2, with 10 nucleotides matching TRBD1. Germline values: CDR1 LNHNV, CDR2 YYDKDF (reference sequence). The V segment lost 8 bases and the J segment 7 bases; nucleotides outside the gene matches: 4. The CDR3 sequence is 12 residues long. CDR3 residues: CATSTGGRGYTF. CDR3 nucleotide sequence: TGTGCCACCTCGACAGGGGGCCGTGGCTACACCTTC.

This clonotype came up a few times. J is TRBJ1-4 and V is TRBV29-1; D gene uncertain. Trimming left V 0 bases short and J 6 bases short, with 11 bases between. Per the germline V gene, CDR1 is SQVTM and CDR2 is ANQGSEA. This CDR3 region has 14 residues. The CDR3: CSVEEWGGDEKLFF. CDR3 sequence (DNA): TGCAGCGTTGAAGAGTGGGGTGGTGATGAAAAACTGTTTTTT.

The sample holds a few counts of this clonotype. The chain combines TRBV25-1 with TRBJ1-2; D unclear. The CDR3 totals 13 residues. Germline loops: CDR1 MGHDK, CDR2 SYGVNS. V shed 3 bases and J shed 4 bases, with 9 bases lying between them. The CDR3 region has the DNA TGTGCCAGCAGTGAGGGTTCTGGCTATGGCTACACCTTC. Encoded protein: CASSEGSGYGYTF.

The chain is built from TRBV12-3 or TRBV12-4 and TRBJ2-2; D is perhaps TRBD2 (6 bases). Trimming shortened V by 6 bases and J by 0 bases, and 23 bases separated the two germline ends. This CDR3 comprises 19 residues. CDR3 coding DNA: TGTGCCAGCAGCCGCATTACTGGAGGGCAGGGATCGAACACCGGGGAGCTGTTTTTT. Translated: CASSRITGGQGSNTGELFF.